Presented here are 4 T cell receptor beta chains from one specimen sequenced in a study of blood T cell repertoires in COVID-19. This table comes from immunoSEQ multiplex PCR, and its TCRdb copy is limited to in-frame clones, with some not included. The repertoire holds about 200,000 clones, with around 83% as singletons. The material sequenced was peripheral blood. The receptors here all came from a man over 45 with active or convalescent COVID-19.

This chain connects TRBV7-8 to TRBJ1-2, with TRBD1 identical over 9 bases. CDR1 is SGHVS, CDR2 FQNEAQ, per germline. CDR3 length: 15 residues. The ends lost 5 bases at V and 2 bases at J; junction bases unmatched: 6. The CDR3 DNA reads as TGTGCCAGCAGCCCAATGGGACAGGGAAACTATGGCTACACCTTC. Its translation is CASSPMGQGNYGYTF.

The chain recombines TRBV4-2 with TRBJ2-2, with D perhaps matching TRBD2 (5 bases). This CDR3 is built from 17 residues. CDR1 is LGHNA, CDR2 YNFKEQ, per germline. The V gene lost 4 bases and the J gene lost 3 bases, with 18 bases spanning the gap. CDR3 residues: CASSPPGGTEDTGELFF. The CDR3, as DNA: TGTGCCAGCAGCCCCCCCGGAGGTACCGAGGACACCGGGGAGCTGTTTTTT.

As DNA, the CDR3 is TGCGCCAGCAGCCCAAGATCACGGGAAAGTGAAAAACTGTTTTTT. It is translated as CASSPRSRESEKLFF. The chain is built from TRBV4-3 and TRBJ1-4, with D uncertain. V was cut by 4 bases and J by 7 bases, with 16 bases left in between. The CDR3 is made up of 15 amino acids. Germline values: CDR1 LGHNA, CDR2 YSLEER.

This chain links TRBV3-1 (or the pseudogene TRBV3-2) with TRBJ1-5, with D tentatively TRBD1 (5 bases). This CDR3 spans 14 amino acids. The V end lost 2 bases, the J end lost 6 bases, and 11 bases lay between the germline ends. Germline CDR1 reads LGHDT; CDR2 reads YNNKEL (reference sequence). CDR3 amino acids: CASSQKPGFQPQHF. The CDR3 DNA reads TGTGCCAGCAGCCAAAAGCCAGGGTTTCAGCCCCAGCATTTT.